This T cell receptor beta chain was captured by sequencing in a study of regulatory T cells in long-lasting Graves disease. Comments on this clonotype: This clone may be a read error of a much larger clone one base away.

In building TCR beta libraries, iRepertoire HTBI primers were used together with Arm-PCR of CDR3 regions. Each CDR3 protein is one row after TCRdb ran MiXCR on the multiplex PCR reads. The sample lists roughly 500,000 distinct CDR3 sequences, approximately 15% seen once, with roughly a tenth in the top ten. Time point described: newly diagnosed GD, antithyroid drugs for less than 3 months. RNA extracted from PBMCs served as the sequencing template. This sample was shared with a second study, whose subject was T cells in Graves' hyperthyroidism and ophthalmopathy. That work adds: An absence of ophthalmopathy progression within 18 months meant stable Graves' hyperthyroidism. Diagnoses were established using clinical symptoms, serum thyroxine and TRAb, thyroid ultrasound and orbital computed tomography. Most thyroid clonotypes with frequency above 0.001 were detected in blood.

The specimen comprised peripheral blood mononuclear cells (PBMCs), sampled at new diagnosis, from a patient treated with antithyroid drugs. The TCR originated in a man aged 30 to 45 with Graves disease.

CDR3 sequence: CASSLEGGGDEQYF. The CDR3 DNA reads as TGTGCCAGCAGTTTAGAGGGGGGCGGCGATGAGCAGTACTTC. The V gene is TRBV12-3 or TRBV12-4, the J gene TRBJ2-7; the D gene could be TRBD1 or TRBD2 (6 bases each). V shed 1 base and J shed 7 bases, with 14 bases lying between them. The CDR3 loop spans 14 amino acids.